This TCR beta chain was obtained from a study of chemoradiotherapy in HPV16-positive cancers (dated by TCRdb to the early 2020s). General notes on the study: Using functional T-cell assays on cells from a couple of HPV16-positive patients, the researchers defined candidate HPV-specific T-cell clones and common TCR motifs. The study asked whether T-cell immunity to the HPV oncoproteins E6 and E7 changes during chemoradiotherapy and whether this immunity affects survival. Next, the candidate HPV-specific TCRs and motifs were followed in TCR repertoires from around 93 patients with HPV-related cancers.

Libraries came from the immunoSEQ multiplex PCR assay. TCRdb carries this immuneACCESS record with in-frame sequences only. Its versions omit some clonotypes, under half of them owing to an unresolved V gene in the studies checked, with the rest unexplained. The sample profile shows about 8,900 clones; about 90% of them were found once. Of the sample, approximately 13% is held by the ten largest clones. The junction shows trimming of 4 bases on V and 1 base on J, and the gene matches do not reach 6 bases of it. The CDR3 numbers 15 residues from cysteine through phenylalanine. This entry keeps only the CDR3 DNA: 45 bases, framed from base 1. The germline V gene encodes CDR1 LGHNA and CDR2 YNFKEQ. Repertoires were sampled repeatedly over the course of chemoradiotherapy so that clonal expansion in the tumor microenvironment could be followed. As regards this clone: The target of this receptor is not known. No per-base quality is available; no much larger clone lies one base away.

Study-wide findings and limitations: Expansion of candidate HPV-specific clones and E7-related TCR motifs was observed in the tumor microenvironment during treatment, whereas no such expansion was observed for non-HPV-specific T cells. Improved recurrence-free survival in HPV16-positive patients was associated with expansion of HPV-responsive T cells during chemoradiotherapy. The functional definition of HPV-specific T cells was derived from only two HPV16-positive patients, and the survival association was reported for HPV16-positive patients.

The receptor chain draws on TRBV4-2 and TRBJ1-1; TRBD1 agrees with 7 junctional bases. The sequence came from a human donor with HPV-associated anogenital cancer. This specimen consisted of blood, obtained from a patient who underwent chemoradiotherapy. The CDR3 here reads CASSLTGVGNTEAFF. DNA sequence: TGTGCCAGCAGCCTTACAGGGGTGGGGAACACTGAAGCTTTCTTT.